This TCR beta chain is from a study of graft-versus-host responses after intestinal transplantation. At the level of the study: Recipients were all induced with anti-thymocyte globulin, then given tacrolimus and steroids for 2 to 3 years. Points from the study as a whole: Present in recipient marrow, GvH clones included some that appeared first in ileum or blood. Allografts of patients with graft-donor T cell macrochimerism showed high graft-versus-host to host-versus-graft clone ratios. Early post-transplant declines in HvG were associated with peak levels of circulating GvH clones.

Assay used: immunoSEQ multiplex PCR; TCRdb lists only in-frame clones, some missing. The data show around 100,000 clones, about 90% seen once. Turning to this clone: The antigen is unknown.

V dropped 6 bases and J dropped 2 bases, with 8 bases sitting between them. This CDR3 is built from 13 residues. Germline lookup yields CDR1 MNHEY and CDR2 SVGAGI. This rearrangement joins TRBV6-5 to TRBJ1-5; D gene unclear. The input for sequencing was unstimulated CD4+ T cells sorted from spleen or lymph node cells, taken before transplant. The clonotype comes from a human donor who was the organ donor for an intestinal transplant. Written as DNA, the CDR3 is TGTGCCAGCAGCCCGGAGGGCAATCAGCCCCAGCATTTT. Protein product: CASSPEGNQPQHF.